This TCR beta chain originates from a study of shared clonotypes between healthy human individuals. Donors were Caucasian adults residing in Nashville, Tennessee, USA. This clone was detected only once. Replicate PCRs run on sorted subsets employed about 220 ng DNA, about 27,000 T cell genomes. Libraries were prepared by immunoSEQ multiplex PCR; TCRdb keeps only in-frame clonotypes and omits some of them. The sample has roughly 1,000,000 clones, around 78% seen once. V lost 0 bases, J lost 6 bases, and 18 bases lay in between. Germline loops: CDR1 SGHTA, CDR2 FQGNSA. This CDR3 spans 16 amino acids. The V and J genes are TRBV7-2 and TRBJ2-7; TRBD1 or TRBD2 may be the D gene (6 bases each). The sequenced sample consisted of memory CD4+ T cells from PBMCs. Subset noted: CD45RA-negative fraction. This TCR was sampled from a man younger than 35 in good health. Some clones in this sample may be carry-over from other donors' samples. CDR3 residues: CASSLAYRGALAEQYF. The CDR3, as DNA: TGTGCCAGCAGCTTAGCGTATAGGGGGGCGCTTGCCGAGCAGTACTTC.